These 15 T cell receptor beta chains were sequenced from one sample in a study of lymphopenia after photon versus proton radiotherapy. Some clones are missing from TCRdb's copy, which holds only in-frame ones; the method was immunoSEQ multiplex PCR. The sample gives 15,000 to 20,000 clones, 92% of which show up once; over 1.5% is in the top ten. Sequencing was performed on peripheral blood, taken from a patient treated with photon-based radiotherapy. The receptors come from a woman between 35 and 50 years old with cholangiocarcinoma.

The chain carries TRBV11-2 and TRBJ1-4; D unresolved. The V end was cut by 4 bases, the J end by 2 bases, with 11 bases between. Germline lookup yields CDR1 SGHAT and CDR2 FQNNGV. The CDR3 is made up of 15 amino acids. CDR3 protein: CASSSRSRTNEKLFF. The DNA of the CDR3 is TGTGCCAGCAGCTCTCGATCGAGGACTAATGAAAAACTGTTTTTT. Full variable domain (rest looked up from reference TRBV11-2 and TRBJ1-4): EAGVAQSPRYKIIEKRQSVAFWCNPISGHATLYWYQQILGQGPKLLIQFQNNGVVDDSQLPKDRFSAERLKGVDSTLKIQPAKLEDSAVYLCASSSRSRTNEKLFFGSGTQLSVL.

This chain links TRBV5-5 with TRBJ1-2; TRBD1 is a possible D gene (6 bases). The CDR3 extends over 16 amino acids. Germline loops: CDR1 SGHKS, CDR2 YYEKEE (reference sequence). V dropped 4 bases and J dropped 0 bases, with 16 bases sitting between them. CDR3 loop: CASSPRLTGANYGYTF. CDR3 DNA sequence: TGTGCCAGCAGCCCACGACTGACAGGAGCTAACTATGGCTACACCTTC.

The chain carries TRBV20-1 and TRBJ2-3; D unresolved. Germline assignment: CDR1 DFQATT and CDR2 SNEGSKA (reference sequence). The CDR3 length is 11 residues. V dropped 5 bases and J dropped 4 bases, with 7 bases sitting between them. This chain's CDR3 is CSAYLSDTQYF. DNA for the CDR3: TGCAGTGCTTACTTATCAGATACGCAGTATTTT.

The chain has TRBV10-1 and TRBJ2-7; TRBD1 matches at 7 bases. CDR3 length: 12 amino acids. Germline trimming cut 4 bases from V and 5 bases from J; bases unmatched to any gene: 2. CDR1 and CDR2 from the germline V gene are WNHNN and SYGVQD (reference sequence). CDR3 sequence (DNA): TGCGCCAGCAGTGGACAGGGTAACGAGCAGTACTTC. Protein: CASSGQGNEQYF.

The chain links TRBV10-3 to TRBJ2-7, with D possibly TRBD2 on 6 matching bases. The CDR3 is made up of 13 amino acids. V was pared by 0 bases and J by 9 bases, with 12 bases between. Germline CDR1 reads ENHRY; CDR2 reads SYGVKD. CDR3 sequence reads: CAISESEGNRQYF. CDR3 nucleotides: TGTGCCATCAGTGAGTCGGAGGGGAACAGGCAGTACTTC.

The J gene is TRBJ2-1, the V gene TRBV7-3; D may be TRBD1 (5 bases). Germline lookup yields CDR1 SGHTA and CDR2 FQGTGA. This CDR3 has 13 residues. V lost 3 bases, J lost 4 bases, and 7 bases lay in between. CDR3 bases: TGTGCCAGCAGCTTTCAGGGTTACAATGAGCAGTTCTTC. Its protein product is CASSFQGYNEQFF.

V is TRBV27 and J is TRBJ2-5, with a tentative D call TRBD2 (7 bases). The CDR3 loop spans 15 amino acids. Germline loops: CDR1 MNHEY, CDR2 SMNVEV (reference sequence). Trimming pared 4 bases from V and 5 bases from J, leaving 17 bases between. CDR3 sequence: CASSSGGLPMETQYF. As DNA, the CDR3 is TGTGCCAGCAGTTCCGGGGGGCTCCCAATGGAGACCCAGTACTTC.

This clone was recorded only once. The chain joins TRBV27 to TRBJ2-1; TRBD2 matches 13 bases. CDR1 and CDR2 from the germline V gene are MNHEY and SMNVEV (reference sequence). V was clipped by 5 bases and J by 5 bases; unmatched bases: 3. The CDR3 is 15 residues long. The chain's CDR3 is CASSPLAGGHNEQFF. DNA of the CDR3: TGTGCCAGCAGTCCACTAGCGGGAGGGCACAATGAGCAGTTCTTC.

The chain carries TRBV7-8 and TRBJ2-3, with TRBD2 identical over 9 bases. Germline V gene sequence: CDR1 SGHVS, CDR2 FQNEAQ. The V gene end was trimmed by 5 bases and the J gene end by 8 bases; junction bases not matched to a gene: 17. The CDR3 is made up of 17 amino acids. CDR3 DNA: TGTGCCAGCAGCCCCCGAGTTAGCGGGGGCCTCCCCGCTACGCAGTATTTT. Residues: CASSPRVSGGLPATQYF. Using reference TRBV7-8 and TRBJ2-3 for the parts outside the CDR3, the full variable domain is GAGVSQSPRYKVAKRGQDVALRCDPISGHVSLFWYQQALGQGPEFLTYFQNEAQLDKSGLPSDRFFAERPEGSVSTLKIQRTQQEDSAVYLCASSPRVSGGLPATQYFGPGTRLTVL.

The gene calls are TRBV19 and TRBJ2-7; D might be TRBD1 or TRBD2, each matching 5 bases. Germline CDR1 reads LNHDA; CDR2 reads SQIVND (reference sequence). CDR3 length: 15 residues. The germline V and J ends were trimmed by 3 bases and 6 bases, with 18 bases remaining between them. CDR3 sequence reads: CASSIQRGVWGEQYF. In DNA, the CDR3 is TGTGCCAGTAGTATCCAGAGGGGCGTTTGGGGCGAGCAGTACTTC.

The CDR3 coding sequence is TGTGCCAGCAGCGTAACATCGGCCCTTAAGGGCTACACCTTC. Translation: CASSVTSALKGYTF. This chain joins TRBV9 and TRBJ1-2; D remains unclear. This CDR3 has 14 amino acids. Germline CDR1 is SGDLS and CDR2 is YYNGEE. The ends were cut back, 1 base at V and 8 bases at J, with 15 bases in the middle.

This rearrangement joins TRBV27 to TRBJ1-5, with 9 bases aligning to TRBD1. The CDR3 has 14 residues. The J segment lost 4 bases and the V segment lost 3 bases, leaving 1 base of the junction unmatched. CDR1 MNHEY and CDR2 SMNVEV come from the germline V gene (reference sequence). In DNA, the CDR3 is TGTGCCAGCAGTTTGACAGGGGGAAATCAGCCCCAGCATTTT. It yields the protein CASSLTGGNQPQHF.

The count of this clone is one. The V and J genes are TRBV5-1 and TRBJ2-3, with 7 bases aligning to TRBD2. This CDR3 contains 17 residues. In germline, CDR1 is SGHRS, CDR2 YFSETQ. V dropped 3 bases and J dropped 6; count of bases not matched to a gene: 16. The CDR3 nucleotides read TGCGCCAGCAGCTCGGGTGTCGCTAGCGGACTGAAGGATACGCAGTATTTT. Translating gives CASSSGVASGLKDTQYF.

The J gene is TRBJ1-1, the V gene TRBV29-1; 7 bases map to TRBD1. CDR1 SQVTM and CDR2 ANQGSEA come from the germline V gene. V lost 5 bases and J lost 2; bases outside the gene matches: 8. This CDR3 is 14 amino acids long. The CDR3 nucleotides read TGCAGCGTTTCTGCGACAGGGCCAAACACTGAAGCTTTCTTT. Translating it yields CSVSATGPNTEAFF.

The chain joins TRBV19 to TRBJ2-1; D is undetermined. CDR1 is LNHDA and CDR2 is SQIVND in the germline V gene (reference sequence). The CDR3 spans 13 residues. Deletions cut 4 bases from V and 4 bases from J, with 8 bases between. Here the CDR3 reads CASSTVAYNEQFF. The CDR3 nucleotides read TGTGCCAGTAGTACCGTCGCGTACAATGAGCAGTTCTTC.